A selection of T cell receptor beta chains follows, all from one sample in a study of OX40 agonist ivuxolimab in advanced cancers. Assay: immunoSEQ multiplex PCR; the TCRdb copy retains only in-frame clones and omits some. Of around 63,000 clones in the sample, 75% to 90% were seen once. The material sequenced was CD4+ or CD8+ T cells sorted from blood, taken in a trial of the OX40 agonist ivuxolimab. Receptors originate from an adult with an advanced solid tumor such as melanoma, head and neck, liver or kidney cancer. The CDR3 runs from the conserved cysteine through the conserved F or W. Each record gives: J gene, V gene, clone size, D gene, CDR3 DNA, CDR3 protein. A D gene is named only where the DNA matches it firmly. Only part of the rows carry a size: once, few, many, or a class if the clone is expanded.

TRBJ2-3 TRBV7-9 . TRBD2 TGTGCCAGCAGTTCGAGCGGGGGGAGGAGCACAGATACGCAGTATTTT CASSSSGGRSTDTQYF
TRBJ2-6 TRBV2 . . TGTGCCAGCAGTGACGCTGGGGCCAACGTCCTGACTTTC CASSDAGANVLTF
TRBJ1-1 TRBV10-3 . TRBD1 TGTGCCGTTGCCGGGGGCCGGGACAGGGATATGAACACTGAAGCTTTCTTT CAVAGGRDRDMNTEAFF
TRBJ1-2 TRBV6-5 . . TGTGCCAGCAGTCCTCCTGGAGGGCGCGGCTACACCTTC CASSPPGGRGYTF
TRBJ1-2 TRBV2 . . TGTGCCAGCAGGCAGGGATCCTATGGCTACACCTTC CASRQGSYGYTF
TRBJ2-1 TRBV5-1 . TRBD2 TGCGCCAGCAGCTTGGATCTGCTAGCGGGAGTACGTGAGCAGTTCTTC CASSLDLLAGVREQFF
TRBJ2-1 TRBV5-1 . . TGCGCCAGCAGCCAAATTCCGGACAATGAGCAGTTCTTC CASSQIPDNEQFF
TRBJ2-7 TRBV19 . TRBD1 TGTGCCAGTATGGACAGGGGGAGAAGGGAGCAGTACTTC CASMDRGRREQYF
TRBJ2-7 TRBV29-1 . . TGCAGCGTTGTGGGACCAGGGGGGCTTACCTACGAGCAGTACTTC CSVVGPGGLTYEQYF
TRBJ2-3 TRBV11-3 once . TGTGCCAGCAGCCCACGGGGTGCCGGCCCAGATACGCAGTATTTT CASSPRGAGPDTQYF
TRBJ2-7 TRBV18 . . TGTGCCAGCCCCTTGGCCCAGAGGTCGTACGAGCAGTACTTC CASPLAQRSYEQYF
TRBJ2-1 TRBV5-1 . TRBD2 TGCGCCAGCAGCTTACGGACTAGCGGGGGGGCTAATGAGCAGTTCTTC CASSLRTSGGANEQFF
TRBJ2-7 TRBV11-1 . . TGTGCCAGCAGCCTGGCCCCGGGCGAGCAGTACTTC CASSLAPGEQYF
TRBJ2-1 TRBV18 . . TGTGCCAGCTCCCTCGGGACACCCTCCTACAATGAGCAGTTCTTC CASSLGTPSYNEQFF
TRBJ1-5 TRBV28 . . TGTGCCAGCAGAAACAATAACGCGGAGCCCCAGCATTTT CASRNNNAEPQHF